This TCR beta chain emerged from a study of blood T cell repertoires in COVID-19. Sequencing was performed with immunoSEQ multiplex PCR; in TCRdb, only in-frame clones are kept and a portion is missing. The sample has fewer than 250,000 clones; about four fifths are singletons. The CDR3 spans 16 residues. The ends were cut back, 3 bases at V and 3 bases at J, with 15 bases in the middle. Germline CDR1 and CDR2: SEHNR and FQNEAQ (reference sequence). The V gene is TRBV7-9, the J gene TRBJ2-4; D is possibly TRBD1 (6 bases). The clonotype originates from a woman aged 70-85 years with acute or convalescent COVID-19. Sequencing was done on a sample of peripheral blood. The DNA for the CDR3 is TGTGCCAGCAGCTTGGCGGACAGTTTCTTCAAAAACATTCAGTACTTC. Amino acids: CASSLADSFFKNIQYF.